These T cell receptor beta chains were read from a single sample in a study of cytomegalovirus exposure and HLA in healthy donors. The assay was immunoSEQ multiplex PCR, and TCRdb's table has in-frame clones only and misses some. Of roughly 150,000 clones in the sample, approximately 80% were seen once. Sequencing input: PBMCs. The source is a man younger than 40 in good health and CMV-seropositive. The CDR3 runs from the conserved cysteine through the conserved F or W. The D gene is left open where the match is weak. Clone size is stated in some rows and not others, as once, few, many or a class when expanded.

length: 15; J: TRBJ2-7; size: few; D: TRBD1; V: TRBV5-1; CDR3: CASSDPLRGRGEQYF; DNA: TGCGCCAGCAGCGACCCGCTCAGGGGGCGAGGCGAGCAGTACTTC
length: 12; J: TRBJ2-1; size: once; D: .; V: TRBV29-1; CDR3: CSVEQRDNEQFF; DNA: TGCAGCGTTGAACAGCGGGACAATGAGCAGTTCTTC
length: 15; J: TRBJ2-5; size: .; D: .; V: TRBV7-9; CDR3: CASSFSESLQETQYF; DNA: TGTGCCAGCAGCTTCTCGGAGAGCCTCCAAGAGACCCAGTACTTC
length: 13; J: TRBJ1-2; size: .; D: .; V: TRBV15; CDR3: CATSRDSTGYYTF; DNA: TGTGCCACCAGCAGAGATTCGACGGGGTACTACACCTTC
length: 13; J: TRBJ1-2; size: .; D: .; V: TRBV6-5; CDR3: CASSGQTNYGYTF; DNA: TGTGCCAGCAGTGGACAGACTAACTATGGCTACACCTTC
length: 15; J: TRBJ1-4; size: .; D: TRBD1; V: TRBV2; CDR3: CASSDEGQTHEKLFF; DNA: TGTGCCAGCAGTGATGAGGGACAGACCCATGAAAAACTGTTTTTT
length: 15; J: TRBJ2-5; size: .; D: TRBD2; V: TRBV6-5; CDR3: CASSSPGLVLETQYF; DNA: TGTGCCAGCAGTTCGCCGGGACTAGTTTTAGAGACCCAGTACTTC
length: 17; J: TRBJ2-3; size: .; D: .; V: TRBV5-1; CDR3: CASSLTKGGLSTDTQYF; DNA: TGCGCCAGCAGCTTGACCAAGGGCGGGTTGAGCACAGATACGCAGTATTTT
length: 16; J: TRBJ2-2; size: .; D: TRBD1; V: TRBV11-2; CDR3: CASSLAGQGARRELFF; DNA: TGTGCCAGCAGCTTAGCGGGACAGGGGGCTAGACGGGAGCTGTTTTTT
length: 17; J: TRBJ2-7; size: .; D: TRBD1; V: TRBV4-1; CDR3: CASSQAKLRDRGTEQYF; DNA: TGCGCCAGCAGCCAAGCCAAGCTTAGGGACAGGGGGACCGAGCAGTACTTC
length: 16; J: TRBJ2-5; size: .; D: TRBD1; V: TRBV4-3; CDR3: CASSQDRTGGPETQYF; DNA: TGCGCCAGCAGCCAAGACCGGACAGGGGGCCCAGAGACCCAGTACTTC
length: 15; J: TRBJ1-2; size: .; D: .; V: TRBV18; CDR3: CASASRQVSDYGYTF; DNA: TGTGCCAGCGCAAGTAGACAGGTTTCCGACTATGGCTACACCTTC
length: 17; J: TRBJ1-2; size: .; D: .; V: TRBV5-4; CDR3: CASSLGPGANENYGYTF; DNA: TGTGCCAGCAGCTTGGGTCCAGGGGCGAACGAGAACTATGGCTACACCTTC
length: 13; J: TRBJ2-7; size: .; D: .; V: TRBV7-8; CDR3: CASSRILSYEQYF; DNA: TGTGCCAGCAGCCGAATCCTATCCTACGAGCAGTACTTC
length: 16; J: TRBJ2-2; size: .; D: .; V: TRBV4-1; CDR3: CASSPTGTMNTGELFF; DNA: TGCGCCAGCAGCCCTACCGGGACAATGAACACCGGGGAGCTGTTTTTT
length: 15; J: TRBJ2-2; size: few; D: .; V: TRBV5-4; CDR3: CASSLGGANTGELFF; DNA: TGTGCCAGCAGCTTGGGGGGCGCGAACACCGGGGAGCTGTTTTTT
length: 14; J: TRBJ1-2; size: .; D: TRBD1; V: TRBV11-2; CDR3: CASSPLASGQGYTF; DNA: TGTGCCAGCAGCCCGCTTGCTTCGGGACAGGGCTACACCTTC
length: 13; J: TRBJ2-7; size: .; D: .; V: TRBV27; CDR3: CASWTVRTYEQYF; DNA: TGTGCCAGTTGGACAGTGAGGACCTACGAGCAGTACTTC
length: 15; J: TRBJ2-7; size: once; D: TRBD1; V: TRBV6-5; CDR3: CASSNPGTGYYEQYF; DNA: TGTGCCAGCAGCAACCCCGGGACAGGGTACTACGAGCAGTACTTC
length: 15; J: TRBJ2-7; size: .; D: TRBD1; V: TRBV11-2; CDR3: CASSQGQGRVYEQYF; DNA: TGTGCCAGCAGCCAAGGACAGGGAAGGGTCTACGAGCAGTACTTC
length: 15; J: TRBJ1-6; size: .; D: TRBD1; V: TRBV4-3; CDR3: CASSQQGGYNSPLHF; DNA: TGCGCCAGCAGCCAACAGGGGGGATATAATTCACCCCTCCACTTT
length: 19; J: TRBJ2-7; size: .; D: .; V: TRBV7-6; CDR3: CASSGEDFLRGIGSYEQYF; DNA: TGTGCCAGCAGCGGCGAAGACTTCCTCCGGGGGATAGGCTCCTACGAGCAGTACTTC
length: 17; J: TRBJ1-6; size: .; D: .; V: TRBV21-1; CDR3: CASSKWKGRGFSSPLHF; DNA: TGTGCCAGCAGCAAATGGAAGGGCAGGGGGTTTTCGTCACCCCTCCACTTT
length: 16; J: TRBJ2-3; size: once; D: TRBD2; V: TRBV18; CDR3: CASSPPSGLAVDTQYF; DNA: TGTGCCAGCTCACCACCATCGGGACTAGCTGTAGATACGCAGTATTTT
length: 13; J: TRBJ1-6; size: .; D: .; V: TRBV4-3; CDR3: CASGGLSNSPLHF; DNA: TGCGCCAGCGGAGGCTTGAGTAATTCACCCCTCCACTTT
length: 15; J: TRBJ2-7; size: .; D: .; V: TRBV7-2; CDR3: CASSSRWGVSYEQYF; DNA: TGTGCCAGCAGCTCACGATGGGGGGTGAGCTACGAGCAGTACTTC
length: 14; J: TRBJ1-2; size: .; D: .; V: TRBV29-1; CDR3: CSVEEAQGNYGYTF; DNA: TGCAGCGTTGAAGAAGCCCAGGGGAACTATGGCTACACCTTC
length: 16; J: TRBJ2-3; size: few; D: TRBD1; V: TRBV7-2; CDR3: CASSPRGTGGADTQYF; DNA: TGTGCCAGCAGCCCCCGAGGGACAGGTGGGGCAGATACGCAGTATTTT
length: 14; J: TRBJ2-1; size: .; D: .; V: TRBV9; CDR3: CASSVTGQNNEQFF; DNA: TGTGCCAGCAGCGTTACAGGGCAAAACAATGAGCAGTTCTTC
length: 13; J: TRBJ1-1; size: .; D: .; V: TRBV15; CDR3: CATSNKPNTEAFF; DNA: TGTGCCACCAGCAACAAACCAAACACTGAAGCTTTCTTT
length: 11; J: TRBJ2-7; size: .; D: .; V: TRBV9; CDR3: CASSVVNEQYF; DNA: TGTGCCAGCAGCGTAGTAAACGAGCAGTACTTC
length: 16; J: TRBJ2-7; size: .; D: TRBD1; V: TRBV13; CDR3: CASSLYRTGAPYEQYF; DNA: TGTGCCAGCAGCCTATACCGGACAGGCGCCCCCTACGAGCAGTACTTC
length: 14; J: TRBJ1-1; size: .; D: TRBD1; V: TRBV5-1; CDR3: CASSWRSGGTEAFF; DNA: TGCGCCAGCAGCTGGAGGTCAGGGGGCACTGAAGCTTTCTTT
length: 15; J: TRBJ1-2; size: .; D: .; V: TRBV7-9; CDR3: CASSLGPGEDYGYTF; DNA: TGTGCCAGCAGCTTAGGGCCTGGGGAGGACTATGGCTACACCTTC
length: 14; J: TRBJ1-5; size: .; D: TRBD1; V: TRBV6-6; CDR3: CASSYSQGGQPQHF; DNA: TGTGCCAGCAGTTACTCCCAGGGGGGTCAGCCCCAGCATTTT
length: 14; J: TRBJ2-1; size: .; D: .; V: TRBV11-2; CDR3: CASSLESVVNEQFF; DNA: TGTGCCAGCAGCTTAGAGAGCGTAGTCAATGAGCAGTTCTTC
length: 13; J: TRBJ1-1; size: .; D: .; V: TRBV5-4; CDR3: CASSLTGNTEAFF; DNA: TGTGCCAGCAGCTTGACCGGGAACACTGAAGCTTTCTTT
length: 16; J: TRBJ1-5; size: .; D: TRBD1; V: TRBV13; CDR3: CASSLRSQGVSQPQHF; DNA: TGTGCCAGCAGCTTAAGGTCACAGGGGGTTTCTCAGCCCCAGCATTTT
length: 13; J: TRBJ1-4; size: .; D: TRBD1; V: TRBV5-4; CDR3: CASSQTGVEKLFF; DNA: TGTGCCAGCAGCCAAACAGGGGTGGAAAAACTGTTTTTT
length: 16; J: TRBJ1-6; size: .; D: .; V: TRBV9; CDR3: CASSASSSGVDSPLHF; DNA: TGTGCCAGCAGCGCTTCCTCTTCGGGGGTGGATTCACCCCTCCACTTT
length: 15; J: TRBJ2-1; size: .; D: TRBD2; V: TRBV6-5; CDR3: CASSYSAGAYNEQFF; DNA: TGTGCCAGCAGTTACTCGGCGGGGGCCTACAATGAGCAGTTCTTC
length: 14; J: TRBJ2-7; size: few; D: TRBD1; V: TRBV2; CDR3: CASSAGTGVYEQYF; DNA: TGTGCCAGCAGTGCCGGGACAGGGGTCTACGAGCAGTACTTC
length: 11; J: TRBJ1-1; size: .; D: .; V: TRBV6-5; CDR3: CAALRNTEAFF; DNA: TGTGCCGCTCTACGTAACACTGAAGCTTTCTTT
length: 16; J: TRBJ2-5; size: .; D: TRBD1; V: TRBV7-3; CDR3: CASSLTRTGVRETQYF; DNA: TGTGCCAGCAGCTTAACACGGACAGGGGTCAGGGAGACCCAGTACTTC
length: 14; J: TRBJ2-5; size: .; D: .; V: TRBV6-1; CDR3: CASSEEAVQETQYF; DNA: TGTGCCAGCAGTGAAGAAGCGGTCCAAGAGACCCAGTACTTC
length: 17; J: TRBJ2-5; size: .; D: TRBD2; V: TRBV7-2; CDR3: CASSPILRTSGKETQYF; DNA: TGTGCCAGCAGCCCAATCCTCCGGACTAGCGGTAAAGAGACCCAGTACTTC
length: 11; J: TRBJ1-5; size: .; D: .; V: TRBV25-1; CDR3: CASSERQGQDF; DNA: TGTGCCAGCAGTGAAAGGCAGGGCCAGGATTTT
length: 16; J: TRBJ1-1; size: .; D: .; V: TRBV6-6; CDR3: CASSFPKLTGTTGAFF; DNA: TGTGCCAGCAGTTTCCCGAAATTGACAGGCACGACGGGGGCTTTCTTT
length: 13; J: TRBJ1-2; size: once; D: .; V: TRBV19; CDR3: CASSIRVNYGYTF; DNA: TGTGCCAGTAGTATCCGGGTAAACTATGGCTACACCTTC
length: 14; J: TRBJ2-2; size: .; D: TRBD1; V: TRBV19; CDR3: CASSIGQGSGELFF; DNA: TGTGCCAGTAGTATTGGACAGGGCTCCGGGGAGCTGTTTTTT